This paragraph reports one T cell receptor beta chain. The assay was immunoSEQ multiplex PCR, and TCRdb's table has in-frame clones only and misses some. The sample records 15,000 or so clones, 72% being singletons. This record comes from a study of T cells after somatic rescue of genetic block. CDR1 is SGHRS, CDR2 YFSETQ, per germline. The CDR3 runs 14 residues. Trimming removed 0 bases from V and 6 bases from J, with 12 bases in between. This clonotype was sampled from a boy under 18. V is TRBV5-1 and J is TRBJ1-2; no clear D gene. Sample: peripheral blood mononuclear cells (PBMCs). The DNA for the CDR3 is TGCGCCAGCAGCTTGGTGGGGAGTTGGGATGGCTACACCTTC. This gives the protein CASSLVGSWDGYTF. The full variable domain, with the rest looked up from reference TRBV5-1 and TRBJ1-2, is KAGVTQTPRYLIKTRGQQVTLSCSPISGHRSVSWYQQTPGQGLQFLFEYFSETQRNKGNFPGRFSGRQFSNSRSEMNVSTLELGDSALYLCASSLVGSWDGYTFGSGTRLTVV.